This entry lists 14 T cell receptor beta chains sequenced from one sample in a study of CD8+CD57+ T cells in acquired aplastic anemia. Profiling that covered TCR beta VDJ and CDR3 relied on genomic DNA as its template. TCRdb analysed the reads with MiXCR anew, one entry per CDR3 protein. Of 200,000 or so distinct CDR3 sequences listed, around 65% are singletons. The sample taken for sequencing was sorted CD4+, CD8+, or CD8+CD57+ T cells (not recorded which) from PBMCs. Every receptor here comes from a human donor with severe aplastic anemia or a healthy control (not recorded which).

There are a few counts of this clonotype. The genes are TRBV7-8 and TRBJ2-1; no clear D gene. Per the germline V gene, CDR1 is SGHVS and CDR2 is FQNEAQ. This CDR3 has 16 residues. Trimming pared 1 base from V and 6 bases from J, leaving 16 bases between. CDR3 sequence: CASSLEAQLPRNEQFF. The CDR3 DNA reads as TGTGCCAGCAGCTTAGAGGCGCAGCTCCCTCGCAATGAGCAGTTCTTC.

This clonotype was seen more than once but under ten times. This sequence joins TRBV24-1 and TRBJ1-6, with D possibly matching TRBD1 (6 bases). CDR3 length: 13 residues. V was clipped by 4 bases and J by 8 bases, with 8 bases between them. The germline V gene encodes CDR1 KGHDR and CDR2 SFDVKD. The CDR3 nucleotides are TGTGCCACCAGTGACAGGGGTGATTCACCCCTCCACTTT. The encoded protein is CATSDRGDSPLHF.

This clonotype was counted many times. The gene calls are TRBV3-1 and TRBJ2-5, with D perhaps TRBD1 or TRBD2 (5 bases each). The CDR3 covers 16 residues. Germline CDR1 and CDR2: LGHDT and YNNKEL (reference sequence). V gave up 3 bases and J gave up 5 bases, with 19 bases separating them. As DNA, the CDR3 is TGTGCCAGCAGCCAGCCCCGGGACGTCTTTCGGGAGACCCAGTACTTC. This codes for CASSQPRDVFRETQYF.

The chain combines TRBV7-2 with TRBJ2-7; tentative D call: TRBD1 (7 bases). Germline V lookup: CDR1 SGHTA, CDR2 FQGNSA. This CDR3 is 13 amino acids long. V was shortened by 5 bases and J by 7 bases, with 15 bases between the two germline ends. CDR3 sequence reads: CASSKTGAGEQYF. The CDR3 DNA reads TGTGCCAGCAGCAAAACAGGGGCGGGAGAGCAGTACTTC. The entire variable domain, with the rest obtained from reference TRBV7-2 and TRBJ2-7, is as follows: GAGVSQSPSNKVTEKGKDVELRCDPISGHTALYWYRQSLGQGLEFLIYFQGNSAPDKSGLPSDRFSAERTGGSVSTLTIQRTQQEDSAVYLCASSKTGAGEQYFGPGTRLTVT.

This chain joins TRBV20-1 and TRBJ1-4; the D gene is possibly TRBD1 (5 bases). V lost 4 bases and J lost 5, with 8 bases in between. This CDR3 spans 12 amino acids. Germline V gives CDR1 DFQATT, CDR2 SNEGSKA (reference sequence). CDR3 protein: CSATTENEKLFF. CDR3 DNA sequence: TGCAGTGCTACGACAGAGAATGAAAAACTGTTTTTT.

The chain carries TRBV3-1 and TRBJ2-3, with D uncertain. Trimming pared 3 bases from V and 3 bases from J, leaving 19 bases between. This CDR3 comprises 17 residues. Germline V gene data show CDR1 as LGHDT and CDR2 as YNNKEL (reference sequence). The chain's CDR3 is CASSQTPPGVGTDTQYF. The CDR3 DNA reads as TGTGCCAGCAGCCAGACCCCGCCTGGCGTGGGGACAGATACGCAGTATTTT.

This clonotype was observed a single time. The chain joins TRBV7-3 to TRBJ2-1, with D perhaps matching TRBD1 (5 bases). Trimming removed 3 bases at V and 5 bases at J, with 14 bases between. The germline gives CDR1 SGHTA, CDR2 FQGTGA. The CDR3 extends over 15 amino acids. Here the CDR3 reads CASSFLGAWDNEQFF. The CDR3 nucleotides are TGTGCCAGCAGCTTCCTAGGGGCATGGGACAATGAGCAGTTCTTC.

This rearrangement joins TRBV12-3 or TRBV12-4 to TRBJ1-2; TRBD1 is a possible D gene (6 bases). This CDR3 comprises 14 residues. V lost 5 bases, J lost 2 bases, and 12 bases lay in between. CDR3 protein: CASSPRTANYGYTF. Here the CDR3 DNA reads TGTGCCAGCAGTCCCCGGACAGCGAACTATGGCTACACCTTC.

The chain has TRBV7-2 and TRBJ2-1; D is uncertain. Germline V lookup: CDR1 SGHTA, CDR2 FQGNSA. The CDR3 is made up of 13 amino acids. The V end lost 3 bases, the J end lost 4 bases, and 7 bases lay between the germline ends. DNA of the CDR3: TGTGCCAGCAGCTTCGAACCTTACAATGAGCAGTTCTTC. It yields the protein CASSFEPYNEQFF.

This clonotype was found a few times. This sequence joins TRBV19 and TRBJ1-3; unclear D gene. The germline gives CDR1 LNHDA, CDR2 SQIVND (reference sequence). Trimming left V 4 bases short and J 2 bases short, with 0 bases between. This CDR3 has 11 residues. The CDR3 loop reads CASSTGNTIYF. For the CDR3, the DNA is TGTGCCAGTAGTACTGGAAACACCATATATTTT.

The gene calls are TRBV4-1 and TRBJ1-6; 9 bases line up with TRBD1. Germline V gene data show CDR1 as MGHRA and CDR2 as YSYEKL. The trim removed 3 bases at V and 10 bases at J, leaving 10 bases unmatched. This CDR3 has 16 residues. This CDR3 is CASSQGRTGEGSPLHF. The CDR3 bases are TGCGCCAGCAGCCAGGGCCGGACAGGGGAGGGATCACCCCTCCACTTT.

The chain carries TRBV24-1 and TRBJ2-1; 11 nucleotides match TRBD2. Trimming cost V 4 bases and J 10 bases; bases outside gene matches: 20. This CDR3 region has 19 residues. CDR1 and CDR2 (germline): KGHDR, SFDVKD. The CDR3 is CATSDSGTSGKPYNEEQFF. CDR3 DNA sequence: TGTGCCACCAGTGACTCCGGGACTAGCGGTAAGCCATACAATGAGGAGCAGTTCTTC.

Worth noting for this clonotype: A much bigger clone sits one base away, suggesting this may be a read error. CDR3 sequence reads: CASSLPGLGAGELFF. In DNA, the CDR3 is TGTGCCAGCAGCTTGCCGGGACTGGGAGCCGGGGAGCTGTTTTTT. The chain employs TRBV5-4 and TRBJ2-2, with D possibly being TRBD2 (6 bases). This CDR3 spans 15 amino acids. Germline V lookup: CDR1 SGHNT, CDR2 YYREEE (reference sequence). Between the trimmed V and J ends, which lost 1 base and 6 bases, there was a span of 13 bases.

Only a few counts were recorded for this clonotype. This chain connects TRBV20-1 to TRBJ1-1; D gene unclear. Per germline, CDR1 DFQATT and CDR2 SNEGSKA (reference sequence). The V end lost 3 bases, the J end lost 2 bases, and 10 bases lay between the germline ends. The length of the CDR3 is 13 residues. The CDR3 region has the DNA TGCAGTGCTAGTGCCGGTTCCAACACTGAAGCTTTCTTT. Its translation: CSASAGSNTEAFF.